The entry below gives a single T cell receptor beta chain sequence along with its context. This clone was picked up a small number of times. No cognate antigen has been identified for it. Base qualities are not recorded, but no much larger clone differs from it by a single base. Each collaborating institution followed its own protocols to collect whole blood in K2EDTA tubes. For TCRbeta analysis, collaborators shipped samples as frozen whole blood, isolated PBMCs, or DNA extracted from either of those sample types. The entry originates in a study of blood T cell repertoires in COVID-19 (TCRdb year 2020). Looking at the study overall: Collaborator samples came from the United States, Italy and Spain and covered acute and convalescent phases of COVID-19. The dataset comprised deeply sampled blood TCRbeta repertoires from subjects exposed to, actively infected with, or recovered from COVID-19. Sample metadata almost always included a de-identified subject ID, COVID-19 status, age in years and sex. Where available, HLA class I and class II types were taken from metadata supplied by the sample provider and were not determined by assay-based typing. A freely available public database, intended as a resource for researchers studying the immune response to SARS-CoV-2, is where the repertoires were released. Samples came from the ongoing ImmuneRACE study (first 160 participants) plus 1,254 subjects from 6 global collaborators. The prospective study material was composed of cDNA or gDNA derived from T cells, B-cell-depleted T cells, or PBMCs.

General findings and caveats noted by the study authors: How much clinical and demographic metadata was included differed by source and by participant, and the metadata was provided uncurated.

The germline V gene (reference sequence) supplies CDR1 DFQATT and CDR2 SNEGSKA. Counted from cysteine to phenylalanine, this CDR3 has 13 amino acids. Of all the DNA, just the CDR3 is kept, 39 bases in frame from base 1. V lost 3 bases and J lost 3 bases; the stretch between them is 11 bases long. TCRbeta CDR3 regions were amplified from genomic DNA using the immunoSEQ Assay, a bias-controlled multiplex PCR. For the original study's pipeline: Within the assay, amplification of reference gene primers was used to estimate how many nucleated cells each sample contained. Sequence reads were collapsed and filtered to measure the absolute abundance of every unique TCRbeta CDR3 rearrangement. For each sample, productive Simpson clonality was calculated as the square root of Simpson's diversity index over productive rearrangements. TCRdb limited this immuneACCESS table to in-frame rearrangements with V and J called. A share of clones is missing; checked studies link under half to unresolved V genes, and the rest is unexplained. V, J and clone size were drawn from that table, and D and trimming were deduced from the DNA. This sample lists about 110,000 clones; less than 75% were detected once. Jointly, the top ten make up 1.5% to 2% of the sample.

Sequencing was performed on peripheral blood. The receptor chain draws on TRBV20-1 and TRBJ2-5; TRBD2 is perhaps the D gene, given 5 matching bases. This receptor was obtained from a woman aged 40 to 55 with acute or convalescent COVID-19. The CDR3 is CSASGDYKETQYF. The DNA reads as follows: TGCAGTGCTAGTGGCGACTATAAAGAGACCCAGTACTTC.